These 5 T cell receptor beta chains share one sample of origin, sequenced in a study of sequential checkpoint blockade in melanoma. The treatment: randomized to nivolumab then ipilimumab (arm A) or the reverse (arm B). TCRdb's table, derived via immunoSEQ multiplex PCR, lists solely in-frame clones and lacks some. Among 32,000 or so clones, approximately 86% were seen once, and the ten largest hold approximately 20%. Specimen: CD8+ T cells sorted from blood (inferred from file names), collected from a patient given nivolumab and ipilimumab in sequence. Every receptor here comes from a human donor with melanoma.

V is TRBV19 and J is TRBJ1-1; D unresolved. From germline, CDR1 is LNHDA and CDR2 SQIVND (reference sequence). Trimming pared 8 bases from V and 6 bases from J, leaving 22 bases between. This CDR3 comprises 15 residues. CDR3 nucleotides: TGTGCCAGTCTCGGGCCAGGACTTTCTGGCGCTGAAGCTTTCTTT. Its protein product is CASLGPGLSGAEAFF.

The CDR3 here is CASSYEIGAGTEAFF. In nucleotides, the CDR3 is TGTGCCAGCAGTTACGAAATTGGGGCAGGGACTGAAGCTTTCTTT. V and J are TRBV6-6 and TRBJ1-1; D is possibly TRBD1 (5 bases). Trimming removed 2 bases from V and 5 bases from J, with 15 bases in between. Germline values: CDR1 MNHNY, CDR2 SVGAGI (reference sequence). The CDR3 is made up of 15 amino acids.

CDR3 coding DNA: TGTGCCAGCAGCCCGGACAGGGGCCGGGCTCAGCCCCAGCATTTT. Its translation is CASSPDRGRAQPQHF. The gene calls are TRBV5-5 and TRBJ1-5, with 9 bases matching TRBD1. Germline V gives CDR1 SGHKS, CDR2 YYEKEE (reference sequence). The CDR3 extends over 15 amino acids. J gave up 6 bases and V 4 bases, and 8 bases lay outside the gene matches.

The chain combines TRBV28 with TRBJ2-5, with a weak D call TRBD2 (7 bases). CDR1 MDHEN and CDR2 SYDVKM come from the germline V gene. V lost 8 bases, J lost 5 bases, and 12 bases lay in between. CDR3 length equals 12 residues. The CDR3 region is CASGLDRETQYF. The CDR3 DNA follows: TGTGCCAGCGGACTAGACAGGGAGACCCAGTACTTC. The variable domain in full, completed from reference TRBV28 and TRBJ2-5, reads DVKVTQSSRYLVKRTGEKVFLECVQDMDHENMFWYRQDPGLGLRLIYFSYDVKMKEKGDIPEGYSVSREKKERFSLILESASTNQTSMYLCASGLDRETQYFGPGTRLLVL.

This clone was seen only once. The CDR3 coding sequence is TGCGCCAGCCGCATTATCAGGGGCACTGAAGCTTTCTTT. Protein: CASRIIRGTEAFF. The J gene is TRBJ1-1, the V gene TRBV4-1; TRBD1 is a possible D gene (6 bases). Germline loops: CDR1 MGHRA, CDR2 YSYEKL. This CDR3 is 13 amino acids long. Between the trimmed V and J ends, which lost 8 bases and 4 bases, there was a span of 14 bases.